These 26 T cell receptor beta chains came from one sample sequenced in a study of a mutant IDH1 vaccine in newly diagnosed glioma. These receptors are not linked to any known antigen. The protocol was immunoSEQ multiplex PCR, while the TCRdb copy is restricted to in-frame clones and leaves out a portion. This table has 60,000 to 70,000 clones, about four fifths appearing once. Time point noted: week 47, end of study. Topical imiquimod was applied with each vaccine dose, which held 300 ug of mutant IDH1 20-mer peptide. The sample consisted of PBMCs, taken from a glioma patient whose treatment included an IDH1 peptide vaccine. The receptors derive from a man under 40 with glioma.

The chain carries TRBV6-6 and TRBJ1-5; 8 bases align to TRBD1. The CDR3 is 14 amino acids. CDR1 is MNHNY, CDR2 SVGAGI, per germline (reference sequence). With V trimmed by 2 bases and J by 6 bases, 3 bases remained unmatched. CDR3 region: CASSYQDRVQPQHF. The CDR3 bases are TGTGCCAGCAGTTACCAGGACAGGGTTCAGCCCCAGCATTTT.

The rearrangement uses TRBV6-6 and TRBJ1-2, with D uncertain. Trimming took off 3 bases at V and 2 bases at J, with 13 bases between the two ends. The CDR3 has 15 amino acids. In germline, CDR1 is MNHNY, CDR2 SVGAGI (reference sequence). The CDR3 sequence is CASSYSGRRNYGYTF. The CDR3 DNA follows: TGTGCCAGCAGTTATTCCGGACGGAGGAACTATGGCTACACCTTC.

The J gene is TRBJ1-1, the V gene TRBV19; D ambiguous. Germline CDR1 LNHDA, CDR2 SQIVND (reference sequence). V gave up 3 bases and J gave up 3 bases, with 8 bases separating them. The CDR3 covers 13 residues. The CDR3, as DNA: TGTGCCAGTAGTATTCAGACCTACACTGAAGCTTTCTTT. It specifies CASSIQTYTEAFF.

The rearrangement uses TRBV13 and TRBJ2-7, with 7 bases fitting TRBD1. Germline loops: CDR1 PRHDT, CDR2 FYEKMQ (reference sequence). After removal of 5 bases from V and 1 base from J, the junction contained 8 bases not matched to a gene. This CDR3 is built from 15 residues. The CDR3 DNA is TGTGCCAGCAGCCAGGACAGGCGAGATTCCTACGAGCAGTACTTC. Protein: CASSQDRRDSYEQYF.

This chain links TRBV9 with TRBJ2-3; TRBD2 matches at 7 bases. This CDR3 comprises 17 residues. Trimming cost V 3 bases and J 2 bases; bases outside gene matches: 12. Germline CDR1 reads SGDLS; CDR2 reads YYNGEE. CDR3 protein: CASSAPVAGEVTDTQYF. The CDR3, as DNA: TGTGCCAGCAGCGCCCCGGTGGCGGGGGAAGTCACAGATACGCAGTATTTT.

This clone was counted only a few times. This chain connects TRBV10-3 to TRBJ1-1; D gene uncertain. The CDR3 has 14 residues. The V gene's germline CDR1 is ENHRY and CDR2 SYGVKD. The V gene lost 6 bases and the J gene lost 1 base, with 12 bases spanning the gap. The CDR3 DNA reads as TGTGCCATCAGCCGGGAGCCTAAGAACACTGAAGCTTTCTTT. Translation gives CAISREPKNTEAFF.

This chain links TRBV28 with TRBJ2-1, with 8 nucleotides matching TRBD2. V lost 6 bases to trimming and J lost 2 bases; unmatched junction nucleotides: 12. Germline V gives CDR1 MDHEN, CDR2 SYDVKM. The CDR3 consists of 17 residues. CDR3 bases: TGTGCCAGCAGGTCCTCGGCTATTAGCGGGGCCTACAATGAGCAGTTCTTC. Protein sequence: CASRSSAISGAYNEQFF.

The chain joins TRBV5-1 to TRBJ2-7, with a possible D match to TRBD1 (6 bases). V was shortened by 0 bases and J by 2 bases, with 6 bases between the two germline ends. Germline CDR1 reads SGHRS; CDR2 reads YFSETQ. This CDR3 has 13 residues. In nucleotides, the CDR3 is TGCGCCAGCAGCTTGGACAGGGCCTACGAGCAGTACTTC. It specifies CASSLDRAYEQYF.

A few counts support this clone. The CDR3 nucleotides read TGTGCCAGCAGCCCCAAGAAGGGACAGGGGTTGAACACTGAAGCTTTCTTT. It codes for CASSPKKGQGLNTEAFF. The V and J genes are TRBV14 and TRBJ1-1, with 10 bases fitting TRBD1. The CDR3 contains 17 residues. The germline gives CDR1 SGHDN, CDR2 FVKESK. J gave up 0 bases and V 4 bases, and 8 bases lay outside the gene matches.

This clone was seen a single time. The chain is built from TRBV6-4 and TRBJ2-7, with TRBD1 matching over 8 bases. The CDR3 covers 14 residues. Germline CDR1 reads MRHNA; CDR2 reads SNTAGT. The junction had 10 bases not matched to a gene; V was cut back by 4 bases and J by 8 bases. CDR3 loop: CASSAAPTGEKQYF. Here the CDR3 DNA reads TGTGCCAGCAGTGCTGCCCCGACAGGGGAAAAGCAGTACTTC.

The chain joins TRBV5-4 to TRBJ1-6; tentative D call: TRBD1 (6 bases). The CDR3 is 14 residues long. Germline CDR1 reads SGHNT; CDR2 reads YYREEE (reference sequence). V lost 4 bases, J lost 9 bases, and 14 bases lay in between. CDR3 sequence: CASSMRDKLSPLHF. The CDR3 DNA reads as TGTGCCAGCAGCATGAGGGACAAGCTTTCACCCCTCCACTTT.

CDR3 residues: CASSLPNRQTYEQYF. The DNA of the CDR3 is TGTGCCAGCAGTTTACCTAACAGACAGACCTACGAGCAGTACTTC. The chain couples TRBV27 to TRBJ2-7; the D gene is possibly TRBD1 (5 bases). Trimming left V 2 bases short and J 2 bases short, with 13 bases between. Germline CDR1 is MNHEY and CDR2 is SMNVEV (reference sequence). CDR3 size: 15 residues.

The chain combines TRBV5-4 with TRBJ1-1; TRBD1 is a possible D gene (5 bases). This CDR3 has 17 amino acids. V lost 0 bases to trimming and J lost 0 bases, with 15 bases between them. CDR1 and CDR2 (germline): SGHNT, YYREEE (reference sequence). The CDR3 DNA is TGTGCCAGCAGCTTGGACCCCGGGACGAGGGTGAACACTGAAGCTTTCTTT. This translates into CASSLDPGTRVNTEAFF.

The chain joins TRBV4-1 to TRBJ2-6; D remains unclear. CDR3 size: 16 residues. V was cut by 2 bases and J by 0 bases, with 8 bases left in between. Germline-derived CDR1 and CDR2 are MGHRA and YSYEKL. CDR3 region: CASSQLSYSGANVLTF. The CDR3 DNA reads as TGCGCCAGCAGCCAATTGAGTTACTCTGGGGCCAACGTCCTGACTTTC.

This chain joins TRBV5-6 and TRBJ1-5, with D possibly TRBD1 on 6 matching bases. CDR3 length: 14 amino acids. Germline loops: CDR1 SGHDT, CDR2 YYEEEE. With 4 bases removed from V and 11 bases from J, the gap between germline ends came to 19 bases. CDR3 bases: TGTGCCAGCAGCGCCATGCGGGGGCGCAGGACCCAGCATTTT. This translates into CASSAMRGRRTQHF.

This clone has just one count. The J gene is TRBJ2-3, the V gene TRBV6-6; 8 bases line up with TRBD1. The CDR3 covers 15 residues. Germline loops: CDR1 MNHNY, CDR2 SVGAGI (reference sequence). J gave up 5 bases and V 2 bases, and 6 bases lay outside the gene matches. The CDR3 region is CASSYQTTGEDTQYF. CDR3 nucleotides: TGTGCCAGCAGTTACCAAACGACAGGGGAAGATACGCAGTATTTT.

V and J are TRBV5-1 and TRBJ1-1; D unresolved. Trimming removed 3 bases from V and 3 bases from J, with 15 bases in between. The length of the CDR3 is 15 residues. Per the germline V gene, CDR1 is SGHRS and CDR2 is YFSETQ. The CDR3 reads CASSSDHGGYTEAFF. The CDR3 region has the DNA TGCGCCAGCAGCTCCGACCACGGAGGTTACACTGAAGCTTTCTTT. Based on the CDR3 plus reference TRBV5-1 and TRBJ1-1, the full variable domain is KAGVTQTPRYLIKTRGQQVTLSCSPISGHRSVSWYQQTPGQGLQFLFEYFSETQRNKGNFPGRFSGRQFSNSRSEMNVSTLELGDSALYLCASSSDHGGYTEAFFGQGTRLTVV.

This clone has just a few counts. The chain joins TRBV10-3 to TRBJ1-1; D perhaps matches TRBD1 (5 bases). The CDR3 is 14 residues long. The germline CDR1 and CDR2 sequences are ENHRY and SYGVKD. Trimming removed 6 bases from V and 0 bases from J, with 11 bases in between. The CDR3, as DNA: TGTGCCATCAGCGGAGGGGTTATGAACACTGAAGCTTTCTTT. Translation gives CAISGGVMNTEAFF.

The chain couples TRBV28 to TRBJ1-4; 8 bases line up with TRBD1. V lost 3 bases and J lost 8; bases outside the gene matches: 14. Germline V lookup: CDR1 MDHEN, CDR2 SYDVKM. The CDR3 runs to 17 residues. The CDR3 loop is CASSFSLKDREGEKLFF. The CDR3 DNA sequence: TGTGCCAGCAGTTTTTCGCTGAAGGACAGGGAAGGGGAAAAACTGTTTTTT.

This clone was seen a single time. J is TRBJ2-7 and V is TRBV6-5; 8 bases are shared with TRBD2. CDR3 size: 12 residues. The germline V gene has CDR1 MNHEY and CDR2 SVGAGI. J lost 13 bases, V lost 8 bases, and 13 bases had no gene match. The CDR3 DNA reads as TGTGCCAGCCAGAAGGAGGGACTAGGGGTTTACTTC. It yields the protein CASQKEGLGVYF.

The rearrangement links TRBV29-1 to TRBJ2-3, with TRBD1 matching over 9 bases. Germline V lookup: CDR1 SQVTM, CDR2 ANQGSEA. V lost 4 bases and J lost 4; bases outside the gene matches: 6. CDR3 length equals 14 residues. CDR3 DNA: TGCAGCGTTGTCCCGGGACAGGGACCAGATACGCAGTATTTT. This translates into CSVVPGQGPDTQYF.

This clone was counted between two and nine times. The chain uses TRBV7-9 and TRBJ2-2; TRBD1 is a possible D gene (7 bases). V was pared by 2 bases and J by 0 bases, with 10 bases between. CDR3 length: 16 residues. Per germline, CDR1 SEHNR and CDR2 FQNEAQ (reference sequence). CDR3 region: CASSLQGGANTGELFF. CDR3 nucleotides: TGTGCCAGCAGCTTACAGGGGGGCGCGAACACCGGGGAGCTGTTTTTT.

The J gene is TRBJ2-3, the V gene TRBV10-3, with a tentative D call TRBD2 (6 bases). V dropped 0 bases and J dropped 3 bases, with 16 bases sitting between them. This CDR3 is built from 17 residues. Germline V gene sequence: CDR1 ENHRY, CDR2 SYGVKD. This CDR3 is CAISESNTGLVTDTQYF. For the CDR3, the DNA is TGTGCCATCAGTGAGTCGAATACGGGACTGGTGACAGATACGCAGTATTTT.

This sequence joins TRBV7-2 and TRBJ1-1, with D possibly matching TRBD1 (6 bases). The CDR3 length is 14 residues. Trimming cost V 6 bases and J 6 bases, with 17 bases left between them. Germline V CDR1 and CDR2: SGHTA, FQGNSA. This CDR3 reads CASSRGGGTAEAFF. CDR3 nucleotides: TGTGCCAGCAGTCGCGGTGGGGGCACGGCTGAAGCTTTCTTT. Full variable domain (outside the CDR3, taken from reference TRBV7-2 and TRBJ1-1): GAGVSQSPSNKVTEKGKDVELRCDPISGHTALYWYRQSLGQGLEFLIYFQGNSAPDKSGLPSDRFSAERTGGSVSTLTIQRTQQEDSAVYLCASSRGGGTAEAFFGQGTRLTVV.

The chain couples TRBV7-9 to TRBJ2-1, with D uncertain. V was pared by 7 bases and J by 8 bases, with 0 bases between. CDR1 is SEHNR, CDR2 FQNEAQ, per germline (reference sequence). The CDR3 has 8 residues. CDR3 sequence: CASNEQFF. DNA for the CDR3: TGTGCCAGCAATGAGCAGTTCTTC.

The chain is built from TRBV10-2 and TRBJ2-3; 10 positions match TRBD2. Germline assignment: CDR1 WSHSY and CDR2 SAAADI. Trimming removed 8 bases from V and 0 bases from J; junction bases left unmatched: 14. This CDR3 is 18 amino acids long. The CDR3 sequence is CASAGAWTSGSSTDTQYF. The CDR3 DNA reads TGCGCCAGCGCCGGAGCCTGGACTAGCGGTTCTAGCACAGATACGCAGTATTTT.